This record looks at one T cell receptor (beta chain) sequence and its context. What antigen it recognizes has not been identified. The sample holds no much larger clone one base away, and base qualities are not on file. The cohort was made up of around 720 healthy bone marrow donors. At the time of sampling, all cohort members were nominally healthy, though unrecorded immune exposures were likely present. The donor was CMV seronegative and belonged to the group of around 350 seronegative cohort members. Every donor gave a peripheral blood sample, and the peripheral blood mononuclear cells from that sample were used for TCR beta sequencing. Genomic DNA extraction from the blood cell samples was performed with the Qiagen DNeasy Blood Extraction Kit. The sample originates from a study of cytomegalovirus exposure and HLA in healthy donors (dated by TCRdb to the late 2010s). Study-wide context: According to an earlier analysis of around 600 of the donors, 200 million or so T cells yielded 117 million unique TCR beta sequences and about 300 Gb of sequence data. All discovery cohort repertoires had been generated using a single sequencing platform. A later analysis re-analyzed previously published TCR beta repertoires from 600 to 850 donors and added high-resolution HLA genotyping to study TCR occurrence patterns. The study aimed to test whether cataloging public T cell receptors could reveal signatures of past pathogen exposure. Across approximately 400 genotyped donors of the cohort, an average of about 220,000 unique TCR beta nucleotide sequences per donor were sequenced, and approximately 19% of those sequences were non-productive. Of the 300 to 500 genotyped donors, 70% to 90% were placed in the genetic ancestry cluster associated with self-reported Caucasian donors. Four to six DR-DQ haplotypes were handled as single units for association and clustering, since linkage in the cohort was strong. Typing coverage varied by locus: roughly 629-630 donors for A, B, C, DRB1 and DQB1; around 560 for DQA1; approximately 610 for DPA1; under 490 for DPB1. In a later genetic analysis, genome-wide SNP genotypes for about three fifths of the roughly 670 donors were used, and that subset was treated as a discovery cohort. The study combined high-throughput TCR immunosequencing, statistical association of individual TCRs with disease status, and machine learning to predict cytomegalovirus infection status. Approximately 310 gigabases of sequencing data and roughly 90 million unique TCR sequences were included in an early release covering roughly 700 HLA-typed donors. HLA typing included class I and class II loci at four-digit resolution. Using immunosequencing, the study profiled T cell repertoires from approximately 700 subjects and related those repertoires to cytomegalovirus serostatus. Rather than drawing on any new phenotypic data, the later analysis identified candidate immune exposures from TCR beta sequences and the way those sequences occurred across donors. An earlier analysis of 500 to 750 of the donors applied high-throughput TCR beta sequencing to assess whether each TCR beta V gene segment acted as functional or pseudogenic. Donor age, sex, ethnicity and CMV serostatus were compiled together with the repertoire data. Besides the first cohort of roughly 660 subjects, a separate validation cohort made up of 120 different subjects was used.

Results the study describes overall, beyond this receptor: A cluster of highly shared sequence variants was judged likely to represent a technical artifact of the sequencing pipeline. In a later genetic analysis, a missense DCLRE1C variant was associated with V-gene and J-gene trimming of TCR beta chains, and the association was replicated in an independent cohort. Linkage disequilibrium might explain the correlated functional status among segregating V segments, but an unknown experimental factor could not be excluded. The authors suggested that the approach could potentially be extended to other disease states and immunological phenotypes. According to a later analysis, TCR association rates differed among HLA loci, with DRB1 alleles showing the most associated TCRs and HLA-C alleles showing the fewest. Presence/absence analyses assumed roughly uniform sequencing depth across donors, an assumption that may not hold. A further reported finding was that TCR beta sequences accurately predicted the HLA-A and HLA-B alleles for most subjects in the first cohort. In an earlier analysis of around 600 of the donors, most TCR beta V segments were observed in productive rearrangements about 90% or about 30% of the time, broadly matching IMGT annotations. In a later genetic analysis, fewer N-insertions in productive TCRs were reported among donors in an Asian-associated ancestry cluster than the roughly 700-donor mean. The study listed 150 to 200 TCR beta chains as associated with cytomegalovirus. Across donors, most TCR sequences were observed very rarely, whereas some public TCRs were present in many individuals. About 17 rarely observed V segments, including chromosome 9 orphons, were excluded from the earlier analysis of some 590 of the donors because counts were too low. In a later analysis, HLA-associated TCR beta chains were found to be more clonally expanded and to have lower generation probabilities than equally common non-associated chains. The classifier was reported to diagnose cytomegalovirus status with high specificity and sensitivity in both the original and validation cohorts. For the cohort, immune exposure information was limited to CMV serostatus. According to a later analysis, parvovirus B19, influenza, CMV and Epstein-Barr virus appeared linked to several top co-occurrence clusters. Because the 87-base-pair reads could not distinguish some IMGT-functional V segments, including TRBV6-2 and TRBV6-3, those segments were excluded. Specific HLA alleles were associated with 16,951 TCR beta sequences at a false discovery rate of 0.05 in a later analysis. In a later analysis, most CMV-associated TCR beta chains were found to appear HLA-restricted, with HLA associations seemingly driven largely by CMV exposure. Assigning TCR associations to individual alleles was difficult when HLA alleles, especially DR and DQ, strongly co-occurred. In vitro tests confirmed that three of the cytomegalovirus-associated TCR beta chains recognize cytomegalovirus antigens. In this cohort, only TCR beta chains were sequenced, and detectable features were limited by the absence of alpha or paired-chain data. Because HLA typing was unavailable for some donors at each locus, only the typed subset was used in association tests.

Receptor amplification or capture employed the immunoSEQ multiplex PCR assay. The multiplex PCR relied on a mix of 60 forward primers for TCR Vbeta segments and 13 reverse primers for TCR Jbeta segments. The CDR3 region of rearranged TCR beta genes was amplified from genomic DNA by a multiplex PCR assay. The Illumina HiSeq System was used to sequence the amplified TCR beta libraries as 87-base-pair reads. The original pipeline was this. A later analysis counted about 80 million unique TCR beta chains across the 550 to 800 repertoires, and around 9.9 million of these chains were shared by at least two donors. Raw reads were error-corrected and collapsed into unique sequences by a nearest-neighbor algorithm in which closely related sequences were merged to remove PCR and sequencing errors. To assign V, D and J gene segments, CDR3 sequences were aligned to IMGT reference sequences. For a sequence to be retained, at least a six-nucleotide match to both a V gene segment and a J gene segment was required. Rearrangements were called productive when the CDR3 lacked stop codons and stayed in frame with V and J; all others were non-productive. Following IMGT convention, CDR3 was defined as the stretch from the second conserved V-encoded cysteine to the conserved J-encoded phenylalanine. The earlier analysis of 500 to 750 of the donors excluded any sequence lacking an unambiguous match to a single V gene segment. In an earlier analysis of around 590 of the donors, a V segment was called functional when productive rearrangements were above 56.7%, and segregating when the standard deviation between donors exceeded 5%. A statistical classification framework was built to diagnose cytomegalovirus status from the catalog of TCR beta chain sequences. In a later analysis, TCR nucleotide sequences were compared against IMGT/GENE-DB human TR gene sequences so that V and J genes could be assigned. The TCRdist pipeline was used in a later analysis to assign CDR3 sequences and most-parsimonious VDJ recombination scenarios. A later analysis defined each TCR beta chain by its CDR3 amino acid sequence plus V-gene family, and excluded reads lacking a unique V-gene family. In a later analysis, a few hundred highly shared, low-generation-probability nucleotide sequences were removed to address suspected cross-contamination and a sequencing artifact. A later analysis calculated a clonal expansion index for each public chain from normalized within-repertoire ranks of inferred template counts. In a later analysis, generation probabilities were computed with a VDJ recombination model fitted to out-of-frame rearrangements, and the resulting probabilities were checked against IGoR. In a later analysis, TCR-TCR, TCR-HLA and TCR-CMV co-occurrence was scored with hypergeometric tests, and a repertoire-size bias correction was applied to TCR pairs. In a later analysis, false discovery rates were estimated by permuting HLA or CMV assignments 20 times. In a later analysis, co-occurring TCRs were grouped using DBSCAN, with TCRdist sequence similarity added in when clustering inside HLA-allele-positive subsets. Co-occurrence clustering excluded repertoires with fewer than 30,000 or more than 120,000 public chains, plus five with anomalous nucleotide sharing. What TCRdb holds here is the immuneACCESS table cut down to in-frame rearrangements. Part of the clones is not present; checked against another copy, under half of the missing clones reflect an unresolved V gene, and the others are unexplained. Clone size and V and J calls were adopted from that table, with D and trimming inferred from the DNA. For this sample there are 90,000 to 130,000 clones; roughly 66% appear just once. The ten largest account for about 2.2% of the sample.

Relative to germline, V is missing 3 bases and J is missing 4 bases, with 4 bases of the junction outside any gene match. The CDR3 numbers 14 residues from cysteine through phenylalanine. Of all the DNA, just the CDR3 is kept, 42 bases in frame from base 1. In the germline V gene (reference sequence), CDR1 corresponds to GTSNPN and CDR2 to SVGIG. The material sequenced was PBMCs. The chain uses TRBV30 and TRBJ1-5; 9 bases in the junction line up with TRBD1. This TCR was sampled from a woman in her 30s in good health and CMV-seronegative. The CDR3 in this case is CAWRDRGVNQPQHF. The sequenced DNA: TGTGCCTGGAGGGACAGGGGTGTTAATCAGCCCCAGCATTTT. The CDR3, completed at both ends by the reference TRBV30 and TRBJ1-5 genes, gives the full variable domain SQTIHQWPATLVQPVGSPLSLECTVEGTSNPNLYWYRQAAGRGLQLLFYSVGIGQISSEVPQNLSASRPQDRQFILSSKKLLLSDSGFYLCAWRDRGVNQPQHFGDGTRLSIL.